The clone carrying this T cell receptor (beta chain) is a singleton in its sample. Its antigen remains unidentified. Only in-frame clones appear in the TCRdb table, and some are missing; sequencing was by immunoSEQ multiplex PCR. The sample consists of about 70,000 clones, about 90% of them appearing once. The CDR3 contains 18 residues. Trimming at V came to 5 bases and at J to 4 bases, leaving 17 bases not matched to a gene. Germline values: CDR1 MNHEY, CDR2 SMNVEV (reference sequence). The data originate from a study of graft-versus-host responses after intestinal transplantation. Study-level background: Among the recipients, all got anti-thymocyte globulin induction and then tacrolimus and steroids for roughly three years.

Study outcomes and limitations: Individuals carrying graft-donor T cell macrochimerism showed high graft-versus-host to host-versus-graft clonal ratios in allografts. After transplant, early declines in HvG clones were associated with peak levels of circulating GvH clones. GvH clones occurred in recipient marrow; some first appeared in ileum or blood.

The sequencing here drew on unstimulated CD8+ T cells sorted from spleen or lymph node cells, taken before intestinal transplant. The clonotype was recovered from a human donor who received an intestinal transplant. The chain joins TRBV27 to TRBJ2-1, with TRBD1 identical over 7 bases. CDR3 sequence reads: CASSRTGTVLQAYNEQFF. The CDR3 DNA reads as TGTGCCAGCAGTAGGACTGGGACAGTCCTACAGGCTTACAATGAGCAGTTCTTC.